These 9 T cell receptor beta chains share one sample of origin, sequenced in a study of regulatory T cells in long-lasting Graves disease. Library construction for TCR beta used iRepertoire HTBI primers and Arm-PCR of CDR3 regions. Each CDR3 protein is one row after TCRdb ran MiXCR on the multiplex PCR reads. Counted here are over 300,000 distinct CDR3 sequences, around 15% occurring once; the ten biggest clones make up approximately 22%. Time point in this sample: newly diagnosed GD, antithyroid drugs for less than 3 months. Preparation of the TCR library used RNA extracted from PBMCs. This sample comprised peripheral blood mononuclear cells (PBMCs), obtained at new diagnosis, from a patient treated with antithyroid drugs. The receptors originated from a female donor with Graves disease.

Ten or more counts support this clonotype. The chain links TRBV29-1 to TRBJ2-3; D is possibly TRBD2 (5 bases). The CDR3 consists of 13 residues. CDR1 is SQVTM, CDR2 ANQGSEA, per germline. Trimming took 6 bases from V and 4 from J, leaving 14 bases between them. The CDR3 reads CSVGRDYADTQYF. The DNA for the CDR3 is TGCAGCGTCGGACGGGATTACGCAGATACGCAGTATTTT.

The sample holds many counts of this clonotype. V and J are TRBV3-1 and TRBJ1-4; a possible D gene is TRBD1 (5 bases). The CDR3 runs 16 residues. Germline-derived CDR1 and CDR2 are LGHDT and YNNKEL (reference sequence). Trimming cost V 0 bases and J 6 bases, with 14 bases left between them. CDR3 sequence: CASSQDQQGLDEKLFF. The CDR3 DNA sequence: TGTGCCAGCAGCCAAGACCAGCAGGGTCTGGATGAAAAACTGTTTTTT.

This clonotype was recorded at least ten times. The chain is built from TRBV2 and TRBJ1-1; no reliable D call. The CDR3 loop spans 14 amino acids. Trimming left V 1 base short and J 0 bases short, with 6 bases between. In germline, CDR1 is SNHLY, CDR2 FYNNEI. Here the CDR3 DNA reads TGTGCCAGCAGTGAAGAGAAGGTGAACACTGAAGCTTTCTTT. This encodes CASSEEKVNTEAFF.

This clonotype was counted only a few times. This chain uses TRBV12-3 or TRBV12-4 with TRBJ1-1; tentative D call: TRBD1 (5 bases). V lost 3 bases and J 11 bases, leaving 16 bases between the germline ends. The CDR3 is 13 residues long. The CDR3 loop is CASSLGDSSRAFF. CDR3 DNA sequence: TGTGCCAGCAGTTTGGGGGACTCAAGCCGGGCTTTCTTT.

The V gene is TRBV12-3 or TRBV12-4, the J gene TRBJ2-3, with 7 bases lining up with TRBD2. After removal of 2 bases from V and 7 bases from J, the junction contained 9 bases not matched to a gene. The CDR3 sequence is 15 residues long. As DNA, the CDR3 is TGTGCCAGCAGTTTAAGGGTAGCGGGCCCGAATACGCAGTATTTT. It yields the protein CASSLRVAGPNTQYF.

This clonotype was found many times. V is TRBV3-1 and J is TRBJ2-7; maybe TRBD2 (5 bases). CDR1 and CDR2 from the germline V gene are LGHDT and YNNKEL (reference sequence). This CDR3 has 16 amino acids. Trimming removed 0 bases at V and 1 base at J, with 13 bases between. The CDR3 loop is CASSQDGDYVSYEQYF. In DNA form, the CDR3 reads TGTGCCAGCAGCCAAGACGGAGACTACGTATCCTACGAGCAGTACTTC.

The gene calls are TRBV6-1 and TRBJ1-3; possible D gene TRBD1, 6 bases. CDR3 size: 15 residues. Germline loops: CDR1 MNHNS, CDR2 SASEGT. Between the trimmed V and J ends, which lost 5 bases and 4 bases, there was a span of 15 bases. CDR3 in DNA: TGTGCCAGCAGTCTCGCCGGGACACTCGGAAACACCATATATTTT. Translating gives CASSLAGTLGNTIYF.

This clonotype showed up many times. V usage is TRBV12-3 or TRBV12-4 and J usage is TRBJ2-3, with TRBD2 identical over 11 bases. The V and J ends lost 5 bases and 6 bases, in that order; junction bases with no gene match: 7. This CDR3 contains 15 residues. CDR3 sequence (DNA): TGTGCCAGCAGTCTTAGCGGGGGGGCCGGGGATACGCAGTATTTT. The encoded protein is CASSLSGGAGDTQYF.

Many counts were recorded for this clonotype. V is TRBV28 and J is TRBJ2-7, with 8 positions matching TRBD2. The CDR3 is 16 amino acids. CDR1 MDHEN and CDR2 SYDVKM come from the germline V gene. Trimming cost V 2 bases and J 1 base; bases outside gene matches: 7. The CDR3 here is CASSLRSGSGSYEQYF. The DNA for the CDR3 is TGTGCCAGCAGTTTAAGGAGCGGGAGTGGGTCCTACGAGCAGTACTTC.